The entry below describes one TCR beta chain. The entry originates in a study of control samples from healthy donors and cancer patients. The data were produced by immunoSEQ multiplex PCR, yet TCRdb's version contains in-frame clones alone and is incomplete. Of under 200,000 clones listed, approximately 93% are singletons. Germline trimming cut 7 bases from V and 2 bases from J; bases unmatched to any gene: 4. The CDR3 length is 14 residues. Germline CDR1 MNHEY, CDR2 SVGAGI. This chain uses TRBV6-5 with TRBJ2-2; TRBD1 matches at 7 bases. The sample was blood. The receptor was isolated from a woman aged 40 to 49 in good health. This CDR3 is CASTRDSNTGELFF. In DNA form, the CDR3 reads TGTGCCAGCACACGGGACAGCAACACCGGGGAGCTGTTTTTT.